This T cell receptor (beta chain) was observed in a study of PD-1 blockade in classical Hodgkin lymphoma. Study in general: Once every 2 weeks, patients received intravenous nivolumab at 3 mg/kg. Notes on the study in general: Exclusion covered patients beginning nivolumab under 1 year post-ASCT. TCR diversity at baseline was reported to be reduced in newly diagnosed patients relative to healthy donors.

Brentuximab vedotin exposure varied among the patients, all of whom had relapsed after autologous stem cell transplantation. Germline trimming cut 5 bases from V and 4 bases from J; bases unmatched to any gene: 16. Looked up from germline, CDR1 is SEHNR and CDR2 is FQNEAQ (reference sequence). The CDR3 spans 17 residues. The assay was immunoSEQ multiplex PCR, and TCRdb's table has in-frame clones only and misses some. The table records about 13,000 clones, approximately 90% of them present only once. Note on this clone: Its specificity is not known.

This specimen consisted of peripheral blood mononuclear cells (PBMCs), obtained at baseline. This rearrangement joins TRBV7-9 to TRBJ1-2; 7 bases are shared with TRBD1. This clonotype was sampled from a human donor with classical Hodgkin lymphoma. CDR3 sequence reads: CASSVRQGPQTLYGYTF. CDR3 sequence (DNA): TGTGCCAGCAGCGTTAGACAGGGCCCGCAGACCCTCTATGGCTACACCTTC.